This T cell receptor (beta chain) was captured in a study of CD8+ T cells in alopecia areata. Sequencing used cDNA as its template, made by extracting RNA and reverse transcribing it. The assay was immunoSEQ multiplex PCR, and TCRdb's table has in-frame clones only and misses some. This sample has about 210,000 clones, with 43% found just once. Treatment described: oral pan-JAK inhibitor, 5-10 mg twice daily. The V gene's germline CDR1 is SGHRS and CDR2 YFSETQ. Trimming left V 2 bases short and J 10 bases short, with 11 bases between. This CDR3 spans 12 amino acids. This receptor was identified in a human donor with alopecia areata. The sequenced sample was CD4+ T cells sorted from blood, obtained at roughly week 38, from a patient treated with tofacitinib. The gene calls are TRBV5-1 and TRBJ2-3, with D perhaps matching TRBD2 (5 bases). The CDR3 DNA follows: TGCGCCAGCAGCTTTGGGAGAATGGCGCAGTATTTT. Translated: CASSFGRMAQYF.